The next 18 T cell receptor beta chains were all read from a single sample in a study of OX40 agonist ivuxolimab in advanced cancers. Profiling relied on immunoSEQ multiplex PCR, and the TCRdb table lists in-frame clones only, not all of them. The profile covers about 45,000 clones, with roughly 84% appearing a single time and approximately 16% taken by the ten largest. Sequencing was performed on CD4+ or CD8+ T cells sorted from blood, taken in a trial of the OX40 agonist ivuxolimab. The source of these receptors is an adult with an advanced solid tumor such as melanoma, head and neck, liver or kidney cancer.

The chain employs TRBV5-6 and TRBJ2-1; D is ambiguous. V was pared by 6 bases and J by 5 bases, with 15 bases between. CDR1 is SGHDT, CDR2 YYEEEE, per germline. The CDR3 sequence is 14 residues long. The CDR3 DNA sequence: TGTGCCAGCACCCTTGGATACTTCGACAATGAGCAGTTCTTC. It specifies CASTLGYFDNEQFF.

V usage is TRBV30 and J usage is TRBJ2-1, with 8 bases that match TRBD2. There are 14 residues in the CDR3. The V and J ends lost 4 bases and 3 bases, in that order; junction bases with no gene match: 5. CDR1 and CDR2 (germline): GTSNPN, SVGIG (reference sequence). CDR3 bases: TGTGCCTGGAATAAGCGGGGGTTCTACAATGAGCAGTTCTTC. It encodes CAWNKRGFYNEQFF.

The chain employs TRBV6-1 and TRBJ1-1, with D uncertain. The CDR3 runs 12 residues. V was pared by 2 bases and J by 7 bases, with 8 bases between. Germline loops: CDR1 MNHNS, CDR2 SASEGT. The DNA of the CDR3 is TGTGCCAGCAGTGAAATTAGGGATGAAGCTTTCTTT. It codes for CASSEIRDEAFF.

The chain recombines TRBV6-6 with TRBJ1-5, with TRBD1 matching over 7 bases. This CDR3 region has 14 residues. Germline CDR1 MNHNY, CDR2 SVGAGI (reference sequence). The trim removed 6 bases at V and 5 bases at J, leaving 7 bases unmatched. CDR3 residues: CASSLGTADQPQHF. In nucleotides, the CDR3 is TGTGCCAGCAGCCTTGGGACAGCTGATCAGCCCCAGCATTTT.

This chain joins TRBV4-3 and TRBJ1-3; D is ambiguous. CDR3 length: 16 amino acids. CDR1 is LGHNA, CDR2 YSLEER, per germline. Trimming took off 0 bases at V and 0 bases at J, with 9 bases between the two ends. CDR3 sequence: CASSQDYRSSGNTIYF. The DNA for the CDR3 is TGCGCCAGCAGCCAAGATTACCGGAGCTCTGGAAACACCATATATTTT.

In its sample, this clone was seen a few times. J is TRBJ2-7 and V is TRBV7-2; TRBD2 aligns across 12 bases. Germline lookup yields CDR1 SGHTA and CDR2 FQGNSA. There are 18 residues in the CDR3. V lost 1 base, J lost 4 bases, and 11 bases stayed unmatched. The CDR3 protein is CASSLELAGGVLVYEQYF. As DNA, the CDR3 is TGTGCCAGCAGCTTAGAGCTAGCGGGAGGGGTATTAGTGTACGAGCAGTACTTC.

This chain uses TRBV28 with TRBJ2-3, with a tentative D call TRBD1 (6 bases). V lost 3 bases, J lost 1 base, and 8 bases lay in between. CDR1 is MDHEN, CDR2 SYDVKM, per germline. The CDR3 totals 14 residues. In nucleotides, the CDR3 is TGTGCCAGCAGTTTGGACAGAGGCACAGATACGCAGTATTTT. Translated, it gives CASSLDRGTDTQYF.

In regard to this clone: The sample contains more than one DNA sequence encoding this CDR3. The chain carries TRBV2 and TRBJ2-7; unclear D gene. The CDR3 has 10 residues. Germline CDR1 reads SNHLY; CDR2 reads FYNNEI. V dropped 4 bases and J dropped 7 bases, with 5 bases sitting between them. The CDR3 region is CASSGVEQYF. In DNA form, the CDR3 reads TGTGCCAGCAGTGGGGTGGAGCAGTACTTC. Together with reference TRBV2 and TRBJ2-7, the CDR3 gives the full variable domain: EPEVTQTPSHQVTQMGQEVILRCVPISNHLYFYWYRQILGQKVEFLVSFYNNEISEKSEIFDDQFSVERPDGSNFTLKIRSTKLEDSAMYFCASSGVEQYFGPGTRLTVT.

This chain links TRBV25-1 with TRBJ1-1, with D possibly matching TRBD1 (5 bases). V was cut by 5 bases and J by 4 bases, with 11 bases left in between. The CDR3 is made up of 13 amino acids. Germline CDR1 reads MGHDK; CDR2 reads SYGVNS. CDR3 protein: CASSRLGPTEAFF. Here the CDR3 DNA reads TGTGCCAGCAGTCGGCTGGGACCCACTGAAGCTTTCTTT.

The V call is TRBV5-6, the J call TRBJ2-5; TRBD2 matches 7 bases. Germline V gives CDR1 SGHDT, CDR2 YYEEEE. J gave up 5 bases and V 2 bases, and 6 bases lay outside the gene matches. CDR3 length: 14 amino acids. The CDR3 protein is CASSFPGRDETQYF. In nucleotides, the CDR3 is TGTGCCAGCAGCTTCCCAGGGAGGGACGAGACCCAGTACTTC.

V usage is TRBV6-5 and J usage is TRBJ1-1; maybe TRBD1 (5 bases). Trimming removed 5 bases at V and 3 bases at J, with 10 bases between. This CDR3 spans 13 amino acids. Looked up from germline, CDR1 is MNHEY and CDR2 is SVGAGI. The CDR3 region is CASSIGGDTEAFF. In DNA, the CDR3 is TGTGCCAGCAGTATTGGAGGGGACACTGAAGCTTTCTTT.

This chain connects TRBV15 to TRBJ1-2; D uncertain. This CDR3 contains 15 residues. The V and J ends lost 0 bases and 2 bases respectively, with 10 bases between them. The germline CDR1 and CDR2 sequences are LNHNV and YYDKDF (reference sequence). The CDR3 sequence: CATSRDKDLNYGYTF. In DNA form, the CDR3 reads TGTGCCACCAGCAGAGATAAGGATCTCAACTATGGCTACACCTTC.

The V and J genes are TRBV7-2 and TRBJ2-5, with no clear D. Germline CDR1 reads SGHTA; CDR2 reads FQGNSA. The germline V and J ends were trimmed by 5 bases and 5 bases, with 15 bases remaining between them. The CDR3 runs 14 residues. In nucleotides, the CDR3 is TGTGCCAGCAGCCCTTCCGCTCGGATGGAGACCCAGTACTTC. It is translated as CASSPSARMETQYF. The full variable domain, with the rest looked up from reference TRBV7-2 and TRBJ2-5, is GAGVSQSPSNKVTEKGKDVELRCDPISGHTALYWYRQSLGQGLEFLIYFQGNSAPDKSGLPSDRFSAERTGGSVSTLTIQRTQQEDSAVYLCASSPSARMETQYFGPGTRLLVL.

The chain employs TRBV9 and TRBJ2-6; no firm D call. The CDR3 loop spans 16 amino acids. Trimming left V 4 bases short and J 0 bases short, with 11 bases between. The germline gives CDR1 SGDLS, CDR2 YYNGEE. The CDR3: CASSPGPPSGANVLTF. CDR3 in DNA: TGTGCCAGCAGCCCCGGGCCTCCCTCTGGGGCCAACGTCCTGACTTTC. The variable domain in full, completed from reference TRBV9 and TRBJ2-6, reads DSGVTQTPKHLITATGQRVTLRCSPRSGDLSVYWYQQSLDQGLQFLIQYYNGEERAKGNILERFSAQQFPDLHSELNLSSLELGDSALYFCASSPGPPSGANVLTFGAGSRLTVL.

The CDR3 region has the DNA TGTGCCAGCAGCCGGACTGGGCACATCTACACCTTC. As protein: CASSRTGHIYTF. The J gene is TRBJ1-2, the V gene TRBV4-2; D unclear. The CDR3 sequence is 12 residues long. Per germline, CDR1 LGHNA and CDR2 YNFKEQ. Trimming took 4 bases from V and 10 from J, leaving 13 bases between them.

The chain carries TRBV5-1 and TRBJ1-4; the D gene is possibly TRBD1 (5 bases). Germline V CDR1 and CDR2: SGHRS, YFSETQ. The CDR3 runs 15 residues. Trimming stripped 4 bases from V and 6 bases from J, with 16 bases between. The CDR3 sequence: CASSPHLDSDEKLFF. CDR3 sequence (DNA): TGCGCCAGCAGCCCCCACCTTGACAGCGATGAAAAACTGTTTTTT.

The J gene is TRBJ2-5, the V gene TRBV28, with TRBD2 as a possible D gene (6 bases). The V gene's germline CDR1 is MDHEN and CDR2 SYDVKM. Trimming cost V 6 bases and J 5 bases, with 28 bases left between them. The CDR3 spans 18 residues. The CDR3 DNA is TGTGCCAGCAGCCTCCTTTGGGGGGACGCATTCCTCGGGGAGACCCAGTACTTC. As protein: CASSLLWGDAFLGETQYF. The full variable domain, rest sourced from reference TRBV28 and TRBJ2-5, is DVKVTQSSRYLVKRTGEKVFLECVQDMDHENMFWYRQDPGLGLRLIYFSYDVKMKEKGDIPEGYSVSREKKERFSLILESASTNQTSMYLCASSLLWGDAFLGETQYFGPGTRLLVL.

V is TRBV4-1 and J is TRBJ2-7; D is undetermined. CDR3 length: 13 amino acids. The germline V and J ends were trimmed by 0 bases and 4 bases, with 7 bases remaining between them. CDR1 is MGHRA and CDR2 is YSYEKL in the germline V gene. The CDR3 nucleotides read TGCGCCAGCAGCCAAGATGGGGTTTACGAGCAGTACTTC. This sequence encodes CASSQDGVYEQYF.